This T cell receptor beta chain emerged from a study of radiotherapy plus CTLA-4 blockade in lung cancer. The wider study: Objective responses occurred in about a sixth of patients; about 31% had disease control. Broader study findings: Clones of tumor-derived TCRs expanded in blood after radiotherapy plus ipilimumab.

Using immunoSEQ multiplex PCR, the repertoire was profiled, and TCRdb retains in-frame clones only, with some absent. This sample yields about 53,000 clones, of which roughly 86% are seen a single time; approximately 5% belongs to the top ten. Comment on this clone: Its antigen is as yet unknown.

Focal radiation plus CTLA-4 blockade with ipilimumab was given to patients with chemo-refractory metastatic non-small-cell lung cancer. Trimming at V came to 6 bases and at J to 8 bases, leaving 10 bases not matched to a gene. Germline-derived CDR1 and CDR2 are ENHRY and SYGVKD. The CDR3 is made up of 16 amino acids. The sequence was collected from a human donor with non-small cell lung cancer whose response to radiotherapy plus ipilimumab could not be evaluated. The rearrangement links TRBV10-3 to TRBJ2-1; 13 bases are a match to TRBD2. The source material was peripheral blood, sampled from a patient treated with radiotherapy plus ipilimumab. Here the CDR3 DNA reads TGTGCCATCAGCCGGACGACTAGCGGGAGGTTCGATGAGCAGTTCTTC. Protein: CAISRTTSGRFDEQFF.